Below, 7 T cell receptor beta chains from the same sample are listed, as sequenced in a study of lymphopenia after photon versus proton radiotherapy. Clones were read by immunoSEQ multiplex PCR, and TCRdb kept only the in-frame ones, dropping some. The sample has 15,000 to 20,000 clones; roughly four fifths are singletons. Sequenced material: peripheral blood, taken from a patient treated with photon-based radiotherapy. Receptors originate from a woman aged 50 to 60 with pancreatic cancer.

In its sample, this clone was seen a few times. This chain links TRBV29-1 with TRBJ2-1, with D hard to call. Looked up from germline, CDR1 is SQVTM and CDR2 is ANQGSEA. Deletions cut 6 bases from V and 6 bases from J, with 9 bases between. CDR3 length equals 11 residues. CDR3: CSVEWSNEQFF. CDR3 nucleotides: TGCAGCGTGGAATGGAGCAATGAGCAGTTCTTC.

V gene TRBV15 combines with J gene TRBJ2-5, with TRBD2 as a possible D gene (5 bases). Trimming took 0 bases from V and 5 from J, leaving 13 bases between them. CDR1 is LNHNV and CDR2 is YYDKDF in the germline V gene (reference sequence). The CDR3 length is 15 residues. In DNA form, the CDR3 reads TGTGCCACCAGCAGAGAAAGGGCTAGCACCGAGACCCAGTACTTC. It is translated as CATSRERASTETQYF.

This chain uses TRBV9 with TRBJ1-3; D possibly corresponds to TRBD1 (5 bases). Germline V lookup: CDR1 SGDLS, CDR2 YYNGEE. The CDR3 loop spans 14 amino acids. V lost 2 bases, J lost 5 bases, and 11 bases lay in between. The CDR3 DNA reads TGTGCCAGCAGCGTCCAGGGCACCCGAAACACCATATATTTT. Amino acid sequence: CASSVQGTRNTIYF.

The chain couples TRBV15 to TRBJ2-7; D unresolved. This CDR3 comprises 13 residues. The germline V gene encodes CDR1 LNHNV and CDR2 YYDKDF (reference sequence). V was cut by 0 bases and J by 2 bases, with 5 bases left in between. DNA of the CDR3: TGTGCCACCAGCAGAGATTTTGCCTACGAGCAGTACTTC. Translation: CATSRDFAYEQYF.

The chain has TRBV6-6 and TRBJ2-1; 8 bases are shared with TRBD1. Germline-derived CDR1 and CDR2 are MNHNY and SVGAGI (reference sequence). V shed 6 bases, J shed 8 bases, and the junction held 15 bases outside the gene matches. This CDR3 is 16 amino acids long. CDR3 in amino acids: CASSRSRTGLGDEQFF. CDR3 DNA sequence: TGTGCCAGCAGCCGATCAAGGACAGGGCTTGGAGATGAGCAGTTCTTC.

This clone was picked up one time. CDR3 amino acids: CASGLAVTRDGETQYF. The CDR3 DNA sequence: TGCGCCAGCGGGCTAGCGGTAACGAGGGACGGAGAGACCCAGTACTTC. The V and J genes are TRBV5-1 and TRBJ2-5; 7 nucleotides align to TRBD2. Germline V lookup: CDR1 SGHRS, CDR2 YFSETQ. The CDR3 loop spans 16 amino acids. V shed 7 bases and J 4 bases; nucleotides not matched to a gene: 16.

This chain joins TRBV27 and TRBJ2-1; unclear D gene. V dropped 6 bases and J dropped 4 bases, with 13 bases sitting between them. The length of the CDR3 is 14 residues. Germline V gives CDR1 MNHEY, CDR2 SMNVEV (reference sequence). The CDR3 coding sequence is TGTGCCAGCAGCTCGGGTCCCTTTTACAATGAGCAGTTCTTC. It translates to CASSSGPFYNEQFF.